This T cell receptor beta chain was recorded in a study of shared clonotypes between healthy human individuals. As for the study in general: Per donor, CD8 memory used one plate, CD8 naive used two, CD4 memory used three and CD4 naive used three.

This clone is a singleton in its sample. In germline, CDR1 is MNHEY, CDR2 SVGAGI. This CDR3 is built from 15 residues. Between the trimmed V and J ends, which lost 6 bases and 5 bases, there was a span of 19 bases. At deep level, the assay was performed. It was across several immunoSEQ plates that each subset's genomic DNA was evenly split. The DNA input per sorted-subset replicate PCR was about 220 ng, corresponding to roughly 30,000 T cell genomes. TCRdb's table, derived via immunoSEQ multiplex PCR, lists solely in-frame clones and lacks some. The repertoire holds 2 million to 3 million clones, with over 85% as singletons.

The sequenced sample was naive CD4+ T cells from PBMCs. The subset is: CD45RA+ positively selected. The V call is TRBV6-5, the J call TRBJ1-1; the D gene is possibly TRBD1 (6 bases). This clonotype was sampled from a man aged 18 to 30 in good health. Some clones in this sample may be carry-over from other donors' samples. The CDR3 here is CASSPSWQGWTEAFF. Here the CDR3 DNA reads TGTGCCAGCAGCCCCTCTTGGCAGGGGTGGACTGAAGCTTTCTTT.